This T cell receptor (beta chain) was sequenced in a study of T cells in Graves' hyperthyroidism and ophthalmopathy (dated 2019 in TCRdb). About the full investigation: Peripheral blood was sampled at the time of initial diagnosis, prior to any treatment. The paper reports TCR Vbeta CDR3 sequencing of fewer than 150 peripheral blood samples: approximately 41 ophthalmopathy, fewer than 80 hyperthyroidism and around 17 progressor patients. Prospective prediction of ophthalmopathy was tested in an independent validation cohort of 18 to 20 hyperthyroidism patients and around 16 patients who later progressed to ophthalmopathy. To identify distinguishing TCR V-J signatures, a discovery cohort of 100 or so patients was used, comprising roughly 45 with Graves' ophthalmopathy and some 60 with stable Graves' hyperthyroidism. In several Graves' hyperthyroidism patients, the study also compared T-cell repertoires from thyroid tissue with T-cell repertoires from blood. The 100 discovery patients were divided at random into training and test sets in a 7:3 ratio. After sampling, hyperthyroidism patients received methimazole starting at 30 mg daily, and ophthalmopathy patients received high-dose intravenous methylprednisolone. General study outcomes and caveats: No statistical method was used to fix the sample size in advance, and group allocation was not hidden from the investigators. Ophthalmopathy was separated from stable hyperthyroidism by a 13 V-J signature model, with around 88% sensitivity and roughly 84% specificity obtained in cross-validation and 80%/75% obtained in testing. In validation, the model predicted progression to ophthalmopathy a median of around 6.5 months before onset, with about 71% sensitivity and just under 75% specificity. Most expanded thyroid clonotypes (frequency above 0.001) were also found in blood, which suggests that blood repertoires may mirror thyroid immune responses.

Amplification of TCR beta CDR3 regions was carried out from RNA transcripts. For the first round of RT-PCR on the TCR CDR3, the HTBI primer set was used together with the Qiagen OneStep RT-PCR kit. The libraries were constructed in a second round of multiplex PCR and then size-selected and purified. Paired-end sequencing of the libraries was performed with 100 bp reads on an Illumina HiSeq2000. The published analysis was carried out like this. SOAPnuke was used to process the raw data, throwing out any read that contained adapters or uncalled bases, had a mean Phred below 15, or lacked an exact constant-primer or identifier match. COPE v1.2.5 was used to merge high-quality paired reads, and clonotypes were defined as unique nucleotide sequences. MiTCR v1.1 was used to align the clonotypes against IMGT TRBV, TRBD and TRBJ reference segments. The analysis included only V-J combinations with a frequency above 0.0001, which together covered approximately 99% of the repertoires. The TCS score was defined as the ratio of F50 (clonal expansion) to E x V (chaos), calculated using BLOSUM62-based TCRdist between CDR3 peptides within each V-J. Welch's t-statistics and random forest reduced approximately 520 V-J features to 13, which were used in a naive Bayes classifier (R e1071). TCRdb cleaned the public reads at Q25 with fastp, built clones with MiXCR and kept in-frame beta chains. Rows matching on CDR3 protein sequence are summarized as one entry with the most common DNA and genes. V and J calls and clone size were set by TCRdb, not the authors. The sample contains around 280,000 distinct CDR3 sequences, 12% to 15% of them found a single time. The top ten clones comprise roughly 7.9% of the sample.

Reading from cysteine to phenylalanine, the CDR3 counts 15 amino acids. The kept DNA is CDR3 alone, 45 bases in frame from the first base. The germline V gene supplies CDR1 SGHRS and CDR2 YFSETQ. V drops 1 base and J drops 1 base, leaving 10 bases in between. This clonotype was picked up a small number of times. Its antigen is currently not known. The sample holds no much larger clone one base away, and base qualities are not on file. Stable Graves' hyperthyroidism was defined as the absence of progression to ophthalmopathy over 18 months of follow-up. The hyperthyroidism patients were between 18 and 65 years old and newly diagnosed, with a disease duration of less than 2 months. Patients with uncontrolled infections, other autoimmune diseases, pregnancy or lactation were excluded. Diagnoses were established on the basis of clinical symptoms, serum thyroxine and TRAb, thyroid ultrasound, and orbital computed tomography. PBMCs were separated from over 9 ml of fresh peripheral blood using Ficoll-Paque density gradient centrifugation. Total RNA was extracted with Trizol reagent, and quality was checked on an Agilent 2100 Bioanalyzer.

The chain couples TRBV5-1 to TRBJ2-3; no D gene can be assigned with confidence. The sequence was obtained from a middle-aged woman with Graves' hyperthyroidism. The source material was blood. The DNA sequence reads TGCGCCAGCAGCTTGACGGGTGGGCGCACAGATACGCAGTATTTT. Its amino acids are CASSLTGGRTDTQYF.